Following are 5 T cell receptor beta chains from one sample sequenced in a study of cytomegalovirus exposure and HLA in healthy donors (dated by TCRdb to the late 2010s). The library came from the immunoSEQ multiplex PCR assay. The clones in this table, taken by TCRdb from immuneACCESS, are in-frame only. Not every clone is retained; where verified, under half of the shortfall comes from an unresolved V gene, and the cause of the rest is unknown. The sample has roughly 56,000 clones on record, 89% of them singletons. The ten largest clones capture roughly 15% of the sample. Sequenced material: PBMCs. These receptor sequences come from a young woman in good health and CMV-seronegative.

The chain has TRBV18 and TRBJ2-1, with a tentative D call TRBD2 (6 bases). The germline V gene has CDR1 KGHSH and CDR2 LQKENI. V lost 2 bases to trimming and J lost 0 bases, with 11 bases between them. The CDR3 is made up of 16 amino acids. The DNA for the CDR3 is TGTGCCAGCTCACCATTTGGGACTTACTCCTACAATGAGCAGTTCTTC. It encodes CASSPFGTYSYNEQFF. Based on the CDR3 plus reference TRBV18 and TRBJ2-1, the full variable domain is NAGVMQNPRHLVRRRGQEARLRCSPMKGHSHVYWYRQLPEEGLKFMVYLQKENIIDESGMPKERFSAEFPKEGPSILRIQQVVRGDSAAYFCASSPFGTYSYNEQFFGPGTRLTVL.

The gene calls are TRBV4-1 and TRBJ2-3, with 7 bases fitting TRBD2. Trimming removed 0 bases from V and 10 bases from J; junction bases left unmatched: 7. This CDR3 spans 14 amino acids. CDR1 is MGHRA, CDR2 YSYEKL, per germline. CDR3 bases: TGCGCCAGCAGCCAAGATAGCGGGCGGGGAGCGCAGTATTTT. Translating it yields CASSQDSGRGAQYF.

The CDR3 bases are TGTGCCAGCAGTTACGTTACTGACAGGAACACTGAAGCTTTCTTT. It is translated as CASSYVTDRNTEAFF. This chain connects TRBV6-5 to TRBJ1-1; the D gene is possibly TRBD1 (5 bases). The CDR3 contains 15 residues. Trimming shortened V by 2 bases and J by 1 base, and 11 bases separated the two germline ends. Germline loops: CDR1 MNHEY, CDR2 SVGAGI.

This chain links TRBV9 with TRBJ2-2; D possibly corresponds to TRBD2 (6 bases). Germline CDR1 is SGDLS and CDR2 is YYNGEE. CDR3 length: 15 residues. Trimming cost V 0 bases and J 8 bases, with 14 bases left between them. DNA of the CDR3: TGTGCCAGCAGCGTAGGGGCGGGACCAGGGGGGGAGCTGTTTTTT. It translates to CASSVGAGPGGELFF.

The V call is TRBV13, the J call TRBJ2-3, with a weak D call TRBD1 (5 bases). V was clipped by 4 bases and J by 1 base, with 12 bases between them. Germline V gives CDR1 PRHDT, CDR2 FYEKMQ (reference sequence). The CDR3 has 15 residues. The CDR3 protein is CASSSEPTGTDTQYF. CDR3 DNA sequence: TGTGCCAGCAGCTCCGAACCGACAGGCACAGATACGCAGTATTTT.